Listed below are T cell receptor beta chains from one sample, sequenced in a study of T cell responses to AZD1222 COVID-19 vaccine. Using immunoSEQ multiplex PCR, the repertoire was profiled, and TCRdb retains in-frame clones only, with some absent. The sample lists 120,000 to 150,000 clones, 89% seen once, with under 3.5% in the top ten. Specimen: peripheral blood, collected on day 0 of AZD1222 vaccination. These receptors were collected from an adult in good health. Both conserved end residues are part of each CDR3. A D gene is named only where the DNA matches it firmly. Clone size is given for some rows only: seen once, a few or many times, or a class if the clone is expanded.

D: -; J: TRBJ1-1; size: -; V: TRBV19; CDR3: CASSLFTEAFF
D: TRBD1; J: TRBJ1-6; size: -; V: TRBV10-2; CDR3: CASSDPGTGGRTPLHF
D: -; J: TRBJ1-4; size: -; V: TRBV18; CDR3: CASSRQRGGTNEKLFF
D: -; J: TRBJ1-1; size: once; V: TRBV28; CDR3: CASSFRNTEAFF
D: TRBD1; J: TRBJ2-7; size: -; V: TRBV7-9; CDR3: CASSLTQGPGRHEQYF
D: -; J: TRBJ1-2; size: -; V: TRBV7-2; CDR3: CASSLGPSSNGYTF
D: -; J: TRBJ2-7; size: -; V: TRBV18; CDR3: CASSPNRDRAYEQYF
D: -; J: TRBJ2-1; size: -; V: TRBV28; CDR3: CASSLWASNNEQFF
D: -; J: TRBJ1-3; size: -; V: TRBV7-2; CDR3: CASSLDPASGNTIYF
D: -; J: TRBJ2-2; size: -; V: TRBV7-7; CDR3: CASSKVAPGAGELFF
D: -; J: TRBJ1-2; size: -; V: TRBV2; CDR3: CASSRRTIGYYGYTF
D: -; J: TRBJ2-7; size: -; V: TRBV5-1; CDR3: CASSLQGREAPTYEQYF
D: -; J: TRBJ1-6; size: -; V: TRBV6-5; CDR3: CASSYEMRQNSPLHF
D: -; J: TRBJ2-3; size: once; V: TRBV4-1; CDR3: CASSQGPPVTDTQYF
D: TRBD1; J: TRBJ2-5; size: once; V: TRBV28; CDR3: CASIDRGVRETQYF
D: -; J: TRBJ1-3; size: once; V: TRBV2; CDR3: CASIGSSGNTIYF
D: TRBD2; J: TRBJ2-5; size: -; V: TRBV7-3; CDR3: CASSLRAGRETQYF
D: TRBD1; J: TRBJ1-4; size: -; V: TRBV28; CDR3: CASSLSGTGATNEKLFF
D: TRBD1; J: TRBJ2-7; size: -; V: TRBV4-1; CDR3: CASSQVGQVASYEQYF
D: -; J: TRBJ2-5; size: once; V: TRBV5-4; CDR3: CARSGPGTGGPRGPQYF
D: TRBD2; J: TRBJ2-7; size: once; V: TRBV6-5; CDR3: CASSSPGLAAYEQYF
D: -; J: TRBJ1-2; size: -; V: TRBV27; CDR3: CASSLTRGAGYGYTF
D: TRBD2; J: TRBJ2-2; size: -; V: TRBV9; CDR3: CASSGGLAANTGELFF
D: -; J: TRBJ1-1; size: -; V: TRBV4-3; CDR3: CASSQDGGLEAFF
D: -; J: TRBJ1-2; size: -; V: TRBV20-1; CDR3: CSASGQGRAGSGYGYTF
D: -; J: TRBJ1-2; size: -; V: TRBV2; CDR3: CASSEWGLWERNGYTF
D: TRBD1; J: TRBJ1-5; size: -; V: TRBV6-5; CDR3: CASRRTGDPNQPQHF
D: TRBD1; J: TRBJ2-2; size: -; V: TRBV4-3; CDR3: CASSLQGAGGGELFF
D: TRBD1; J: TRBJ1-3; size: few; V: TRBV19; CDR3: CASSTGTGLTGNTIYF
D: -; J: TRBJ1-1; size: -; V: TRBV18; CDR3: CASSPRRGQENTEAFF
D: TRBD1; J: TRBJ1-1; size: -; V: TRBV27; CDR3: CASSSTGAVMNTEAFF
D: -; J: TRBJ2-2; size: -; V: TRBV4-3; CDR3: CASSQAVLNTGELFF
D: -; J: TRBJ2-7; size: -; V: TRBV12-3/TRBV12-4; CDR3: CASSLERSYEQYF
D: TRBD1; J: TRBJ1-2; size: -; V: TRBV6-6; CDR3: CASSPQGWDYGYTF
D: TRBD1; J: TRBJ1-1; size: -; V: TRBV6-5; CDR3: CASRPDRGTEAFF
D: -; J: TRBJ1-1; size: -; V: TRBV19; CDR3: CASSPGPNTEAFF
D: TRBD2; J: TRBJ2-1; size: -; V: TRBV14; CDR3: CASSHFSGGEQFF
D: -; J: TRBJ1-1; size: -; V: TRBV12-5; CDR3: CASGLVLRGFGDTEAFF
D: -; J: TRBJ2-1; size: -; V: TRBV6-5; CDR3: CASLGAGHEQFF
D: -; J: TRBJ2-5; size: few; V: TRBV6-2/TRBV6-3; CDR3: CASSPRLGAETQYF
D: TRBD1; J: TRBJ2-3; size: few; V: TRBV2; CDR3: CASTRVGTGFPDTQYF
D: -; J: TRBJ2-5; size: -; V: TRBV9; CDR3: CASSVTGFSQETQYF
D: -; J: TRBJ2-1; size: -; V: TRBV7-9; CDR3: CASSFGGQWVF
D: TRBD2; J: TRBJ2-7; size: -; V: TRBV28; CDR3: CASSPGGSSYEQYF
D: TRBD1; J: TRBJ2-2; size: -; V: TRBV19; CDR3: CASRDRGDGELFF
D: -; J: TRBJ1-6; size: -; V: TRBV19; CDR3: CASSKGSSYNSPLHF
D: -; J: TRBJ1-1; size: -; V: TRBV3-1/TRBV3-2; CDR3: CASSQDLAPKIRIEAFF
D: -; J: TRBJ2-6; size: -; V: TRBV5-1; CDR3: CASRGQAVSGANVLTF